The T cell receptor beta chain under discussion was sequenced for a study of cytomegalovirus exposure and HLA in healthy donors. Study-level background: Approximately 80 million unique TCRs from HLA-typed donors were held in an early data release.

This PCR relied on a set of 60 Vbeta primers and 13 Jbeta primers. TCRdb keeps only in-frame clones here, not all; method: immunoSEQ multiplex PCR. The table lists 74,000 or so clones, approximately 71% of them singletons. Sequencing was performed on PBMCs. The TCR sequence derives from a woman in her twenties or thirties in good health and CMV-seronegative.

The CDR3 here is CASSLAAGSNTGELFF. As DNA, the CDR3 is TGCGCCAGCAGCTTGGCGGCCGGGTCGAACACCGGGGAGCTGTTTTTT. The rearrangement joins TRBV5-1 to TRBJ2-2; D gene unclear. CDR3 length: 16 amino acids. Germline V CDR1 and CDR2: SGHRS, YFSETQ. The V and J ends lost 0 bases and 0 bases respectively, with 9 bases between them. The entire variable domain, with the rest obtained from reference TRBV5-1 and TRBJ2-2, is as follows: KAGVTQTPRYLIKTRGQQVTLSCSPISGHRSVSWYQQTPGQGLQFLFEYFSETQRNKGNFPGRFSGRQFSNSRSEMNVSTLELGDSALYLCASSLAAGSNTGELFFGEGSRLTVL.